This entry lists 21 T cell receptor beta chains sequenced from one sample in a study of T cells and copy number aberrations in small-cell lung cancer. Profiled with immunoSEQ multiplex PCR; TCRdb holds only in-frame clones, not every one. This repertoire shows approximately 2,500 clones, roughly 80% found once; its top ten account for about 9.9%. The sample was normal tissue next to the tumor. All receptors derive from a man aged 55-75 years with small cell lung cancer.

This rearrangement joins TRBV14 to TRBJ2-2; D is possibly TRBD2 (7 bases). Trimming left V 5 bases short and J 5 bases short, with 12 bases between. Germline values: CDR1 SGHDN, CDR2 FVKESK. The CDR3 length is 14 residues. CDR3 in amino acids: CASSGQRGTGELFF. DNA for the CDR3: TGTGCCAGCAGCGGACAGCGGGGTACCGGGGAGCTGTTTTTT.

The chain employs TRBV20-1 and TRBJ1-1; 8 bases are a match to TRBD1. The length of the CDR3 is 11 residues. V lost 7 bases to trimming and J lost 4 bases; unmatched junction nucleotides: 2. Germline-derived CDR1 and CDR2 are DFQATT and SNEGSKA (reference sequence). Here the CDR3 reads CSGTGITEAFF. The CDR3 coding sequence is TGCAGTGGGACAGGGATCACTGAAGCTTTCTTT.

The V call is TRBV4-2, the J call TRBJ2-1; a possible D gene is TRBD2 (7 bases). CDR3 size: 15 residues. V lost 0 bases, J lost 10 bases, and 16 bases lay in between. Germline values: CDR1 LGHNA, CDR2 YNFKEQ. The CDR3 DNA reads TGTGCCAGCAGCCAAGAGGGGGGGCTGGGGCGGGAGCAGTTCTTC. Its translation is CASSQEGGLGREQFF.

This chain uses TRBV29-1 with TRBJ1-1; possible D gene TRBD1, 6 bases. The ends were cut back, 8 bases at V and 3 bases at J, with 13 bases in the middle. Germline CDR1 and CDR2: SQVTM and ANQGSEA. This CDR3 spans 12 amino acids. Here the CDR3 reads CSSGGGDTEAFF. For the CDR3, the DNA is TGCAGCTCCGGAGGGGGGGACACTGAAGCTTTCTTT.

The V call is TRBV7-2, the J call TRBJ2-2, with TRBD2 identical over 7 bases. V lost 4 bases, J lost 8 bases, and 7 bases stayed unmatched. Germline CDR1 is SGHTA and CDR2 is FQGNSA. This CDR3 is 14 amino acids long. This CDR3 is CASSSSGILGELFF. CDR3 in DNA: TGTGCCAGCAGCTCGAGCGGGATACTTGGGGAGCTGTTTTTT.

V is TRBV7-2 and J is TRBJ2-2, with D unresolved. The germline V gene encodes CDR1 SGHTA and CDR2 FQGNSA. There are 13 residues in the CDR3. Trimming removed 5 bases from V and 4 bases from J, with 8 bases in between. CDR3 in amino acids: CASSEQGTGELFF. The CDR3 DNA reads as TGTGCCAGCAGCGAGCAAGGCACCGGGGAGCTGTTTTTT.

CDR3 sequence: CASSGTVGEQYF. CDR3 DNA: TGTGCCAGCAGCGGGACCGTAGGAGAGCAGTACTTC. The chain carries TRBV6-5 and TRBJ2-7; D may match TRBD1 or TRBD2 (5 bases each). The CDR3 length is 12 residues. Trimming took 6 bases from V and 7 from J, leaving 13 bases between them. CDR1 and CDR2 from the germline V gene are MNHEY and SVGAGI.

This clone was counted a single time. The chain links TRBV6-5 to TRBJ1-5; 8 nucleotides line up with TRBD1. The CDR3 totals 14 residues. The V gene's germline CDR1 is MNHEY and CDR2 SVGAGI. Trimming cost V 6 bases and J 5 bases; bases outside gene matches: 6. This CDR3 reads CASRRQGRYQPQHF. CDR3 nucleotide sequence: TGTGCCAGCAGAAGACAGGGGAGGTATCAGCCCCAGCATTTT.

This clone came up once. The CDR3 loop reads CASSPGLAGSYNEQFF. Written as DNA, the CDR3 is TGTGCCAGCTCACCAGGGTTAGCGGGGTCCTACAATGAGCAGTTCTTC. The chain has TRBV18 and TRBJ2-1; TRBD2 aligns across 8 bases. The CDR3 has 16 residues. After removal of 2 bases from V and 1 base from J, the junction contained 4 bases not matched to a gene. Germline V CDR1 and CDR2: KGHSH, LQKENI.

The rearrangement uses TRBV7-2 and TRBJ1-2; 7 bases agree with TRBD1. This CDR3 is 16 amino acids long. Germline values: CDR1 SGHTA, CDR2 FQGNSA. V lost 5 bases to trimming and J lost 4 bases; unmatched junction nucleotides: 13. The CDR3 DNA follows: TGTGCCAGCAGCCCAGGGGGGGCAGGAGTGTTCTATGGCTACACCTTC. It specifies CASSPGGAGVFYGYTF.

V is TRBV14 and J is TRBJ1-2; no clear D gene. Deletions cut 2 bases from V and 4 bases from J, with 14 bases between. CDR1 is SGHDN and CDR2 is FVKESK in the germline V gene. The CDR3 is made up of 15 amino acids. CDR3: CASSQFPGPLYGYTF. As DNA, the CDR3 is TGTGCCAGCAGCCAATTCCCAGGTCCCCTCTATGGCTACACCTTC.

CDR3 DNA: TGTGCCAGCACCCCGGGCTCAGCGAACACTGAAGCTTTCTTT. Its protein product is CASTPGSANTEAFF. V gene TRBV2 combines with J gene TRBJ1-1; D is unresolved. The CDR3 extends over 14 amino acids. The germline V and J ends were trimmed by 7 bases and 1 base, with 13 bases remaining between them. Germline V gives CDR1 SNHLY, CDR2 FYNNEI.

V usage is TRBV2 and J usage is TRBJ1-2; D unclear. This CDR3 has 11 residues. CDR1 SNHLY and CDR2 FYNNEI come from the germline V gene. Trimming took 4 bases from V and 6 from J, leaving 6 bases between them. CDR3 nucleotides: TGTGCCAGCAGTGGATGGAATGGCTACACCTTC. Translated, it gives CASSGWNGYTF.

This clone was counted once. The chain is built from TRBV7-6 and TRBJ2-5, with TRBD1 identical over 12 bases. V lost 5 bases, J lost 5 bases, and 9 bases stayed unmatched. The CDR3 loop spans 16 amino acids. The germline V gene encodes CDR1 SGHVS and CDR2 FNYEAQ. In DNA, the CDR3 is TGTGCCAGCAGCCTAGGGACAGGGGGCTCGTTGGAGACCCAGTACTTC. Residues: CASSLGTGGSLETQYF.

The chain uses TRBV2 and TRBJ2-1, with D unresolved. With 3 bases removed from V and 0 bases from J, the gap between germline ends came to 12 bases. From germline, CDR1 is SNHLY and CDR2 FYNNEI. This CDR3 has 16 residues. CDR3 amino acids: CASSDSATVSYNEQFF. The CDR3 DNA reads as TGTGCCAGCAGTGATTCAGCTACTGTCTCCTACAATGAGCAGTTCTTC.

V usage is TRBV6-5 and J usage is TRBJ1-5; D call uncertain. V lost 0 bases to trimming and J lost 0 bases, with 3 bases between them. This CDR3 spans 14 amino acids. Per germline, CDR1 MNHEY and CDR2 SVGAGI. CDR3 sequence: CASSYSNSNQPQHF. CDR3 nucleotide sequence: TGTGCCAGCAGTTACTCTAATAGCAATCAGCCCCAGCATTTT.

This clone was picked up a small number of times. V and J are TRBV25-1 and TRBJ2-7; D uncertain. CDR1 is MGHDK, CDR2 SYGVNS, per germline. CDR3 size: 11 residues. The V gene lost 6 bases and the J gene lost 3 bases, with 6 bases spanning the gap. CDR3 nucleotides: TGTGCCAGCAGACACAGCTACGAGCAGTACTTC. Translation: CASRHSYEQYF.

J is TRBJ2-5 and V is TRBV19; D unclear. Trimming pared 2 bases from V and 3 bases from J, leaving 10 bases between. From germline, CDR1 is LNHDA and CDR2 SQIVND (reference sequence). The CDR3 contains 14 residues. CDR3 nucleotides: TGTGCCAGTAGTATATCTGGGAATGAAGAGACCCAGTACTTC. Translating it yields CASSISGNEETQYF.

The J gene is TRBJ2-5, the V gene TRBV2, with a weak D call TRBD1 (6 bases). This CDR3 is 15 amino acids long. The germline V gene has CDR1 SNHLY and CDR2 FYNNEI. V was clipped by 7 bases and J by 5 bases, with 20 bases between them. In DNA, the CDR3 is TGTGCCAGCATTGGGGGCTACTCAATATACGAGACCCAGTACTTC. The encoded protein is CASIGGYSIYETQYF.

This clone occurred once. DNA for the CDR3: TGCGCCAGCAACCCCCAAAGCATCACAGATACGCAGTATTTT. The encoded protein is CASNPQSITDTQYF. The J gene is TRBJ2-3, the V gene TRBV5-1; no definite D call. Trimming removed 6 bases at V and 2 bases at J, with 13 bases between. The length of the CDR3 is 14 residues. Per germline, CDR1 SGHRS and CDR2 YFSETQ.

This chain's CDR3 is CASSSMDRTQYF. CDR3 sequence (DNA): TGTGCCAGCAGCTCGATGGATCGTACGCAGTATTTT. The chain joins TRBV11-2 to TRBJ2-3; D is undetermined. Germline lookup yields CDR1 SGHAT and CDR2 FQNNGV. The CDR3 has 12 amino acids. The germline V and J ends were trimmed by 4 bases and 8 bases, with 10 bases remaining between them.